The 29 T cell receptor beta chains presented below share a single source sample, sequenced in a study of T-cell memory formation after mild COVID-19. One entry per CDR3 protein results from TCRdb running MiXCR on the 5' RACE reads. The sample holds tens of thousands of distinct CDR3 sequences, 16% seen once. The specimen sequenced was PBMCs or a T cell subset sorted from them (not recorded which). The receptors stem from an adult woman who had mild COVID-19 (a few samples of this study predate the infection). Cell type and time point are not known.

The rearrangement uses TRBV24-1 and TRBJ1-5; D unresolved. V gave up 3 bases and J gave up 7 bases, with 6 bases separating them. The CDR3 totals 12 residues. The germline CDR1 and CDR2 sequences are KGHDR and SFDVKD. CDR3 region: CATSDAGQPQHF. The CDR3 nucleotides read TGTGCCACCAGTGATGCCGGGCAGCCCCAGCATTTT.

DNA of the CDR3: TGTGCCAGTAGTATAGCACGGGGGTACGAGCAGTACTTC. As protein: CASSIARGYEQYF. The V and J genes are TRBV19 and TRBJ2-7; possibly TRBD2 for D (6 bases). CDR3 length: 13 amino acids. The V gene's germline CDR1 is LNHDA and CDR2 SQIVND (reference sequence). V shed 1 base and J shed 4 bases, with 8 bases lying between them. Supplemented by reference TRBV19 and TRBJ2-7, the full variable domain reads DGGITQSPKYLFRKEGQNVTLSCEQNLNHDAMYWYRQDPGQGLRLIYYSQIVNDFQKGDIAEGYSVSREKKESFPLTVTSAQKNPTAFYLCASSIARGYEQYFGPGTRLTVT.

The chain combines TRBV5-1 with TRBJ2-7; unclear D gene. The CDR3 has 15 amino acids. CDR1 is SGHRS and CDR2 is YFSETQ in the germline V gene. V lost 2 bases to trimming and J lost 1 base, with 13 bases between them. This CDR3 is CASSLVPRRSYEQYF. For the CDR3, the DNA is TGCGCCAGCAGCTTAGTCCCTAGGAGATCCTACGAGCAGTACTTC.

The table lists this clonotype with a few counts. The CDR3 reads CASSLGASDGEQYF. Written as DNA, the CDR3 is TGTGCCAGCAGCTTAGGGGCGAGCGACGGCGAGCAGTACTTC. The V and J genes are TRBV13 and TRBJ2-7; D is uncertain. The V end was cut by 0 bases, the J end by 6 bases, with 12 bases between. This CDR3 is built from 14 residues. Germline loops: CDR1 PRHDT, CDR2 FYEKMQ (reference sequence). The full variable domain, its missing parts supplied by reference TRBV13 and TRBJ2-7, is AAGVIQSPRHLIKEKRETATLKCYPIPRHDTVYWYQQGPGQDPQFLISFYEKMQSDKGSIPDRFSAQQFSDYHSELNMSSLELGDSALYFCASSLGASDGEQYFGPGTRLTVT.

This rearrangement joins TRBV27 to TRBJ2-7; D tentatively fits TRBD1 or TRBD2 (6 bases each). Germline CDR1 reads MNHEY; CDR2 reads SMNVEV (reference sequence). The CDR3 loop spans 13 amino acids. The V end was cut by 9 bases, the J end by 5 bases, with 17 bases between. CDR3 region: CASARGAWHEQYF. In DNA form, the CDR3 reads TGTGCCAGTGCTAGGGGGGCTTGGCACGAGCAGTACTTC.

This chain connects TRBV7-9 to TRBJ2-5, with D perhaps given as TRBD1 or TRBD2 (5 bases each). This CDR3 has 13 amino acids. The germline V and J ends were trimmed by 1 base and 5 bases, with 8 bases remaining between them. The germline CDR1 and CDR2 sequences are SEHNR and FQNEAQ (reference sequence). The CDR3 DNA follows: TGTGCCAGCAGCTTAGTCAGGGAGGAGACCCAGTACTTC. It yields the protein CASSLVREETQYF.

This clonotype has just a few counts. The V call is TRBV7-9, the J call TRBJ1-1; D gene unclear. The CDR3 consists of 11 residues. V lost 2 bases and J 6 bases, leaving 4 bases between the germline ends. The germline V gene encodes CDR1 SEHNR and CDR2 FQNEAQ (reference sequence). The CDR3 is CASSLNSEAFF. CDR3 sequence (DNA): TGTGCCAGCAGCTTAAACTCTGAAGCTTTCTTT.

This clonotype was counted between two and nine times. This chain connects TRBV4-3 to TRBJ2-1; D possibly uses TRBD1 or TRBD2 (5 bases each). The V end was cut by 0 bases, the J end by 7 bases, with 16 bases between. The CDR3 runs to 16 residues. The germline V gene encodes CDR1 LGHNA and CDR2 YSLEER. CDR3: CASSQDWGTERNEQFF. CDR3 nucleotides: TGCGCCAGCAGCCAAGATTGGGGGACCGAGCGGAATGAGCAGTTCTTC.

This clonotype has just a few counts. The rearrangement joins TRBV27 to TRBJ2-2; D is uncertain. Between the trimmed V and J ends, which lost 2 bases and 6 bases, there was a span of 7 bases. CDR1 and CDR2 from the germline V gene are MNHEY and SMNVEV (reference sequence). The CDR3 consists of 13 residues. In nucleotides, the CDR3 is TGTGCCAGCAGTTTAATTAGAGCCGGGGAGCTGTTTTTT. This sequence encodes CASSLIRAGELFF.

The gene calls are TRBV6-5 and TRBJ1-2, with D tentatively TRBD1 (5 bases). The CDR3 covers 16 residues. Germline CDR1 reads MNHEY; CDR2 reads SVGAGI. Trimming took 0 bases from V and 4 from J, leaving 15 bases between them. The CDR3 DNA is TGTGCCAGCAGTTACTCGATCGGGCTTGGGGGCTATGGCTACACCTTC. It yields the protein CASSYSIGLGGYGYTF.

V is TRBV24-1 and J is TRBJ2-5; 10 nucleotides match TRBD1. Germline V gene data show CDR1 as KGHDR and CDR2 as SFDVKD. V lost 4 bases and J lost 4; bases outside the gene matches: 5. The CDR3 covers 15 residues. CDR3 nucleotides: TGTGCCACCAGTGACCCCGGGACAGGGGCAGAGACCCAGTACTTC. This gives the protein CATSDPGTGAETQYF.

The chain recombines TRBV5-1 with TRBJ1-5, with 7 positions matching TRBD1. Germline V lookup: CDR1 SGHRS, CDR2 YFSETQ. Trimming took 4 bases from V and 3 from J; bases not matched to a gene: 4. This CDR3 spans 14 amino acids. In nucleotides, the CDR3 is TGCGCCAGCAGCCCTGGACAGGACAATCAGCCCCAGCATTTT. Protein product: CASSPGQDNQPQHF.

The CDR3 is CASSFGPLGEKTTGELFF. The CDR3 bases are TGCGCCAGCAGCTTCGGTCCCCTGGGTGAAAAAACCACCGGGGAGCTGTTTTTT. The chain uses TRBV5-1 and TRBJ2-2; D uncertain. The CDR3 extends over 18 amino acids. V lost 2 bases to trimming and J lost 4 bases, with 21 bases between them. Germline assignment: CDR1 SGHRS and CDR2 YFSETQ.

Only a few counts were recorded for this clonotype. The chain couples TRBV5-6 to TRBJ2-1; D is unresolved. The CDR3 has 13 amino acids. The V end was cut by 6 bases, the J end by 5 bases, with 12 bases between. The germline CDR1 and CDR2 sequences are SGHDT and YYEEEE. CDR3 loop: CASTKGRNNEQFF. CDR3 coding DNA: TGTGCCAGCACCAAAGGGCGTAACAATGAGCAGTTCTTC.

In this sample, this clonotype turned up a few times. The chain has TRBV3-1 and TRBJ2-2; 12 bases agree with TRBD2. CDR3 length: 18 residues. Germline V lookup: CDR1 LGHDT, CDR2 YNNKEL (reference sequence). Trimming took 6 bases from V and 1 from J; bases not matched to a gene: 9. CDR3 sequence (DNA): TGTGCCAGCAGGAATTTTCCGGGACTAGCGGGGAACACCGGGGAGCTGTTTTTT. This gives the protein CASRNFPGLAGNTGELFF. The variable domain in full, completed from reference TRBV3-1 and TRBJ2-2, reads DTAVSQTPKYLVTQMGNDKSIKCEQNLGHDTMYWYKQDSKKFLKIMFSYNNKELIINETVPNRFSPKSPDKAHLNLHINSLELGDSAVYFCASRNFPGLAGNTGELFFGEGSRLTVL.

This clonotype was counted between two and nine times. The J gene is TRBJ2-5, the V gene TRBV7-9, with D unclear. Trimming removed 1 base at V and 2 bases at J, with 5 bases between. The V gene's germline CDR1 is SEHNR and CDR2 FQNEAQ (reference sequence). The CDR3 covers 13 residues. The CDR3 loop is CASSLGQQETQYF. The DNA for the CDR3 is TGTGCCAGCAGCTTAGGGCAGCAAGAGACCCAGTACTTC.

This chain uses TRBV3-1 with TRBJ2-3; 7 positions match TRBD1. This CDR3 comprises 15 residues. The junction had 6 bases not matched to a gene; V was cut back by 4 bases and J by 2 bases. Per the germline V gene, CDR1 is LGHDT and CDR2 is YNNKEL (reference sequence). CDR3 sequence: CASSPDRENTDTQYF. The CDR3 DNA reads as TGTGCCAGCAGCCCCGACAGGGAAAACACAGATACGCAGTATTTT.

The chain couples TRBV11-3 to TRBJ2-1; 9 nucleotides match TRBD1. The CDR3 is made up of 14 amino acids. Germline V gene lookup returns CDR1 SGHNT and CDR2 YENEEA. Losses at the gene ends were 4 bases for V and 8 bases for J; bases not matched to a gene: 6. The CDR3 region has the DNA TGTGCCAGCAGCTACGGGACAGGGTTCGATGAGCAGTTCTTC. This translates into CASSYGTGFDEQFF.

In its sample, this clonotype was seen many times. The chain employs TRBV27 and TRBJ2-7, with 7 bases fitting TRBD2. This CDR3 region has 15 residues. Germline CDR1 MNHEY, CDR2 SMNVEV (reference sequence). Unmatched junction bases numbered 10, after V lost 6 bases and J lost 2 bases. As DNA, the CDR3 is TGTGCCAGCAGCCAATGGGGGGGTACGCCCTACGAGCAGTACTTC. Encoded protein: CASSQWGGTPYEQYF.

This sequence joins TRBV11-2 and TRBJ1-1, with D unclear. This CDR3 has 14 amino acids. Germline V gives CDR1 SGHAT, CDR2 FQNNGV. The CDR3 DNA is TGTGCAACCGCCCCGGGTCTCATGAACACTGAAGCTTTCTTT. Translated, it gives CATAPGLMNTEAFF.

The V gene is TRBV20-1, the J gene TRBJ2-7; D unclear. The CDR3 is made up of 13 amino acids. The V gene's germline CDR1 is DFQATT and CDR2 SNEGSKA (reference sequence). Trimming left V 5 bases short and J 3 bases short, with 14 bases between. The CDR3 nucleotides read TGCAGTGCTCGAACGCCACATCGCTACGAGCAGTACTTC. It encodes CSARTPHRYEQYF.

This clonotype was picked up a small number of times. The rearrangement joins TRBV15 to TRBJ2-7; TRBD1 agrees at 10 bases. Per the germline V gene, CDR1 is LNHNV and CDR2 is YYDKDF (reference sequence). V shed 6 bases, J shed 2 bases, and the junction held 1 base outside the gene matches. The CDR3 consists of 13 residues. The CDR3 region is CATRGQGAYEQYF. The DNA of the CDR3 is TGTGCCACCAGAGGACAGGGGGCCTACGAGCAGTACTTC.

The chain employs TRBV11-3 and TRBJ2-1; weak D call: TRBD1 (6 bases). Germline CDR1 reads SGHNT; CDR2 reads YENEEA. V was shortened by 2 bases and J by 0 bases, with 11 bases between the two germline ends. The CDR3 loop spans 16 amino acids. CDR3: CASSLRTGSSYNEQFF. DNA of the CDR3: TGTGCCAGCAGCTTACGTACAGGGAGCTCCTACAATGAGCAGTTCTTC. Using reference TRBV11-3 and TRBJ2-1 for the parts outside the CDR3, the full variable domain is EAGVVQSPRYKIIEKKQPVAFWCNPISGHNTLYWYLQNLGQGPELLIRYENEEAVDDSQLPKDRFSAERLKGVDSTLKIQPAELGDSAVYLCASSLRTGSSYNEQFFGPGTRLTVL.

V usage is TRBV4-2 and J usage is TRBJ2-3; unclear D gene. The CDR3 is 13 amino acids. V lost 1 base and J lost 7, with 9 bases in between. CDR1 LGHNA and CDR2 YNFKEQ come from the germline V gene. As DNA, the CDR3 is TGTGCCAGCAGCCAAGGGACCACTCATACGCAGTATTTT. Amino acid sequence: CASSQGTTHTQYF.

This clonotype came up a few times. The gene calls are TRBV12-3 or TRBV12-4 and TRBJ2-1; D is ambiguous. Trimming left V 6 bases short and J 12 bases short, with 21 bases between. This CDR3 spans 14 amino acids. CDR3 in amino acids: CASSWRTAWFPQFF. As DNA, the CDR3 is TGTGCCAGCAGCTGGAGAACAGCTTGGTTCCCGCAGTTCTTC.

As DNA, the CDR3 is TGTGCCAGCAGTCCGAACAGGGGGCCTGGAAACACCATATATTTT. Its translation is CASSPNRGPGNTIYF. This chain joins TRBV12-3 or TRBV12-4 and TRBJ1-3; 9 nucleotides line up with TRBD1. The CDR3 length is 15 residues. V was clipped by 5 bases and J by 2 bases; unmatched bases: 4.

This clonotype has a handful of counts. The chain couples TRBV15 to TRBJ2-3; no reliable D call. V was cut by 2 bases and J by 1 base, with 10 bases left in between. CDR3 size: 15 residues. Germline values: CDR1 LNHNV, CDR2 YYDKDF (reference sequence). CDR3 in DNA: TGTGCCACCAGCAGATTAGCTTCGGGCACAGATACGCAGTATTTT. The encoded protein is CATSRLASGTDTQYF.

V is TRBV4-1 and J is TRBJ2-1, with 7 bases identical to TRBD2. The V gene end was trimmed by 3 bases and the J gene end by 2 bases; junction bases not matched to a gene: 4. The length of the CDR3 is 15 residues. The germline V gene encodes CDR1 MGHRA and CDR2 YSYEKL. The CDR3 nucleotides are TGCGCCAGCAGCCAGGCGGGACTACCCTACAATGAGCAGTTCTTC. The encoded protein is CASSQAGLPYNEQFF.

A few counts support this clonotype. This rearrangement joins TRBV6-2 or TRBV6-3 to TRBJ2-7, with D perhaps given as TRBD1 or TRBD2 (5 bases each). The CDR3 runs to 15 residues. V was pared by 7 bases and J by 0 bases, with 16 bases between. Looked up from germline, CDR1 is MNHEY and CDR2 is SVGEGT. The CDR3 loop reads CASTEGRLSSYEQYF. CDR3 DNA: TGTGCCAGCACTGAGGGGCGATTAAGCTCCTACGAGCAGTACTTC.